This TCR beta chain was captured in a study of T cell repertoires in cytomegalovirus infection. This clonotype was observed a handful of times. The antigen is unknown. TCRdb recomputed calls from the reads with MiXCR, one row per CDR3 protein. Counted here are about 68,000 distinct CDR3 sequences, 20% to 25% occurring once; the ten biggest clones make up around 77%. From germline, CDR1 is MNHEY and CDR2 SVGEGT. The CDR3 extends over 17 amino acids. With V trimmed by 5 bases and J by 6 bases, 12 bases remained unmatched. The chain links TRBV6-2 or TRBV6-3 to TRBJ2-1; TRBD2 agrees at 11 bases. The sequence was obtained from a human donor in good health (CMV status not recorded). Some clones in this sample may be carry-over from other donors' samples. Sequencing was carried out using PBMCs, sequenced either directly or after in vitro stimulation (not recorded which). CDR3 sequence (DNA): TGTGCCAGCAGTCCCCGACCGGGACTAGCGGCTTCCAATGAGCAGTTCTTC. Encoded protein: CASSPRPGLAASNEQFF.